Listed below are T cell receptor beta chains from one sample, sequenced in a study of sequential checkpoint blockade in melanoma. The table came from immunoSEQ multiplex PCR; TCRdb's copy has only in-frame clones and leaves some out. In the table there are approximately 6,000 clones, approximately 40% of which are singletons. The material was tumor tissue (inferred from file names), obtained from a patient given nivolumab and ipilimumab in sequence. Source of these receptors: a human donor with melanoma. Each CDR3 is given with its conserved first and last residue. A D gene is named only where the DNA matches it firmly. Clone size appears in some rows only: once, few, many, or a class for an expanded clone.

D gene: -; J gene: TRBJ1-5; clone size: few; V gene: TRBV28; CDR3 DNA: TGTGCCAGCAGTTCCCCGGAGATTGACAGGCGTTATCAGCCCCAGCATTTT; CDR3 protein: CASSSPEIDRRYQPQHF
D gene: TRBD1; J gene: TRBJ2-1; clone size: -; V gene: TRBV29-1; CDR3 DNA: TGCAGCGCCGGGGACAGGGAATACAATGAGCAGTTCTTC; CDR3 protein: CSAGDREYNEQFF
D gene: TRBD1; J gene: TRBJ1-2; clone size: few; V gene: TRBV25-1; CDR3 DNA: TGTGCCAGCAGACCGCAGGGGGCGCGGAGCTATGGCTACACCTTC; CDR3 protein: CASRPQGARSYGYTF
D gene: TRBD1; J gene: TRBJ2-7; clone size: -; V gene: TRBV6-8; CDR3 DNA: TGTGCCAGCAGTTACTTCTCTGGGTTCGGTGACAGGGGTTACGAGCAGTACTTC; CDR3 protein: CASSYFSGFGDRGYEQYF
D gene: -; J gene: TRBJ1-1; clone size: -; V gene: TRBV2; CDR3 DNA: TGTGCCAGCAGTGACGGGGGGACGGAAGCTTTCTTT; CDR3 protein: CASSDGGTEAFF
D gene: TRBD2; J gene: TRBJ2-7; clone size: -; V gene: TRBV5-1; CDR3 DNA: TGCGCCAGCAGGCCAGGGACTAGCTACGACGAGCAGTACTTC; CDR3 protein: CASRPGTSYDEQYF
D gene: TRBD2; J gene: TRBJ2-2; clone size: few; V gene: TRBV6-8; CDR3 DNA: TGTGCCAGCAGGCGAACTAGCGGGACGAACACCGGGGAGCTGTTTTTT; CDR3 protein: CASRRTSGTNTGELFF
D gene: -; J gene: TRBJ2-5; clone size: -; V gene: TRBV5-1; CDR3 DNA: TGCGCCAGCAGCTTGGAAGGACGGGGCGGAGAGACCCAGTACTTC; CDR3 protein: CASSLEGRGGETQYF
D gene: TRBD2; J gene: TRBJ2-2; clone size: -; V gene: TRBV30; CDR3 DNA: TGTGCCTGGAGTGTACCAGCGGGATATCCCGGGGAGCTGTTTTTT; CDR3 protein: CAWSVPAGYPGELFF
D gene: -; J gene: TRBJ1-4; clone size: large; V gene: TRBV11-3; CDR3 DNA: TGTGCCAGCAGCTCGCAGGGTTTGGCGGGTGAAAAACTGTTTTTT; CDR3 protein: CASSSQGLAGEKLFF
D gene: TRBD1; J gene: TRBJ2-1; clone size: many; V gene: TRBV11-3; CDR3 DNA: TGTGCCAGCATCCCTATGACAGGGGCCTACAATGAGCAGTTCTTC; CDR3 protein: CASIPMTGAYNEQFF
D gene: TRBD1; J gene: TRBJ2-2; clone size: few; V gene: TRBV2; CDR3 DNA: TGTGCCAGCAGGAGACCGGGACAGTACTCGAACACCGGGGAGCTGTTTTTT; CDR3 protein: CASRRPGQYSNTGELFF